Below, 32 T cell receptor beta chains from the same sample are listed, as sequenced in a study of cytomegalovirus exposure and HLA in healthy donors. Assay: immunoSEQ multiplex PCR; the TCRdb copy retains only in-frame clones and omits some. The sample includes approximately 20,000 clones, 97% of them seen just once. Sequencing was performed on PBMCs. The receptors here all came from a man aged 25-40 years in good health and CMV-seropositive.

The genes are TRBV6-4 and TRBJ2-1; 7 bases fit TRBD2. Germline trimming cut 4 bases from V and 9 bases from J; bases unmatched to any gene: 12. The germline gives CDR1 MRHNA, CDR2 SNTAGT. The CDR3 has 15 residues. CDR3 DNA sequence: TGTGCCAGCAGTGGCGACCGCGGGAGTGGTGGTGAGCAGTTCTTC. Translation gives CASSGDRGSGGEQFF.

This chain links TRBV28 with TRBJ2-7; weak D call: TRBD2 (5 bases). Trimming took off 3 bases at V and 4 bases at J, with 7 bases between the two ends. This CDR3 spans 12 amino acids. Germline values: CDR1 MDHEN, CDR2 SYDVKM. The CDR3: CASSFSGYEQYF. DNA for the CDR3: TGTGCCAGCAGTTTTTCGGGATACGAGCAGTACTTC.

The CDR3 sequence is CASSLAGNYGYTF. DNA for the CDR3: TGTGCCAGCAGTTTAGCAGGGAACTATGGCTACACCTTC. This rearrangement joins TRBV28 to TRBJ1-2; D might be TRBD1 (5 bases). The CDR3 runs to 13 residues. The V gene lost 2 bases and the J gene lost 2 bases, with 6 bases spanning the gap. CDR1 is MDHEN and CDR2 is SYDVKM in the germline V gene.

This chain uses TRBV5-1 with TRBJ2-5, with 12 nucleotides matching TRBD2. Germline CDR1 and CDR2: SGHRS and YFSETQ. CDR3 length: 16 amino acids. Trimming cost V 0 bases and J 1 base; bases outside gene matches: 1. The CDR3 protein is CASSLGTSGAQETQYF. The CDR3 nucleotides read TGCGCCAGCAGCTTGGGGACTAGCGGGGCCCAAGAGACCCAGTACTTC.

The chain links TRBV30 to TRBJ1-5; a weak D match, TRBD1 (6 bases). Germline values: CDR1 GTSNPN, CDR2 SVGIG (reference sequence). V was pared by 5 bases and J by 6 bases, with 14 bases between. CDR3 length: 13 residues. CDR3: CAWDLQGSQPQHF. The CDR3 DNA is TGTGCCTGGGATTTACAGGGATCTCAGCCCCAGCATTTT.

This clone was recorded once. The chain has TRBV10-3 and TRBJ1-4, with 7 bases aligning to TRBD1. The germline V gene has CDR1 ENHRY and CDR2 SYGVKD. CDR3 length equals 16 residues. V gave up 5 bases and J gave up 8 bases; unmatched junction bases: 14. The CDR3 DNA reads as TGTGCCATCAGTCTCGGGACAGCCCTAACCTCGGAAAAACTGTTTTTT. It yields the protein CAISLGTALTSEKLFF.

The chain combines TRBV15 with TRBJ1-1; D not resolved. V was cut by 0 bases and J by 5 bases, with 7 bases left in between. The germline CDR1 and CDR2 sequences are LNHNV and YYDKDF (reference sequence). This CDR3 is built from 13 residues. Here the CDR3 DNA reads TGTGCCACCAGCAGAGAATGGCAGACTGAAGCTTTCTTT. Translating gives CATSREWQTEAFF.

Only one count was recorded for this clone. The rearrangement uses TRBV6-5 and TRBJ2-7; 7 bases align to TRBD2. The V segment lost 0 bases and the J segment 2 bases; nucleotides outside the gene matches: 7. This CDR3 region has 16 residues. The germline gives CDR1 MNHEY, CDR2 SVGAGI. This CDR3 is CASSYSRLAATYEQYF. As DNA, the CDR3 is TGTGCCAGCAGTTACTCGAGGCTAGCGGCCACCTACGAGCAGTACTTC.

This clone was picked up one time. This chain uses TRBV27 with TRBJ2-7; 8 bases fit TRBD1. Per germline, CDR1 MNHEY and CDR2 SMNVEV (reference sequence). This CDR3 is built from 15 residues. V lost 6 bases and J lost 6; bases outside the gene matches: 13. The CDR3 is CASRPNLRGRSEQYF. CDR3 DNA: TGTGCCAGCAGACCTAACCTCAGGGGGCGGAGCGAGCAGTACTTC.

The V gene is TRBV28, the J gene TRBJ2-4; D is unclear. V was cut by 5 bases and J by 0 bases, with 11 bases left in between. Per the germline V gene, CDR1 is MDHEN and CDR2 is SYDVKM. This CDR3 is built from 15 residues. The DNA for the CDR3 is TGTGCCAGCAGTCGAATGGCAGTAGCCAAAAACATTCAGTACTTC. This encodes CASSRMAVAKNIQYF.

J is TRBJ2-5 and V is TRBV7-8; TRBD2 is a possible D gene (6 bases). The CDR3 is 14 residues long. Germline V gene data show CDR1 as SGHVS and CDR2 as FQNEAQ. V shed 3 bases and J shed 5 bases, with 13 bases lying between them. CDR3 bases: TGTGCCAGCAGCTTCACAAGGAGGGCGGAGACCCAGTACTTC. Translation gives CASSFTRRAETQYF.

The chain links TRBV7-8 to TRBJ2-3; D is uncertain. V lost 5 bases and J 5 bases, leaving 14 bases between the germline ends. CDR1 and CDR2 (germline): SGHVS, FQNEAQ. This CDR3 region has 14 residues. For the CDR3, the DNA is TGTGCCAGCAGCCCCGGGTCCCGCCAAGATACGCAGTATTTT. Protein: CASSPGSRQDTQYF.

The rearrangement uses TRBV29-1 and TRBJ2-2, with 9 bases lining up with TRBD1. With V trimmed by 6 bases and J by 1 base, 3 bases remained unmatched. The CDR3 extends over 14 amino acids. From germline, CDR1 is SQVTM and CDR2 ANQGSEA. CDR3 loop: CSVETGGNTGELFF. The CDR3 DNA is TGCAGCGTCGAGACAGGGGGGAACACCGGGGAGCTGTTTTTT.

This chain uses TRBV28 with TRBJ1-1; 10 bases are shared with TRBD1. Germline CDR1 and CDR2: MDHEN and SYDVKM. V lost 5 bases, J lost 4 bases, and 10 bases stayed unmatched. The CDR3 length is 16 residues. CDR3 sequence reads: CASSILTGGVRTEAFF. CDR3 in DNA: TGTGCCAGCAGTATCCTGACAGGGGGCGTTCGCACTGAAGCTTTCTTT.

The gene calls are TRBV23-1 and TRBJ2-7; 11 positions agree with TRBD2. TRBV23-1 falls under the ORF class, with uncertain function. V lost 5 bases and J lost 4; bases outside the gene matches: 4. This CDR3 has 14 residues. CDR3 protein: CASSETSGKYEQYF. Here the CDR3 DNA reads TGCGCCAGCAGTGAGACTAGCGGGAAATACGAGCAGTACTTC.

The chain is built from TRBV6-1 and TRBJ2-7, with 9 nucleotides matching TRBD1. Germline CDR1 is MNHNS and CDR2 is SASEGT. Losses at the gene ends were 5 bases for V and 1 base for J; bases not matched to a gene: 6. The CDR3 consists of 15 residues. Here the CDR3 DNA reads TGTGCCAGCAGTCCTCCGGGACAGGGATCCTACGAGCAGTACTTC. Translating it yields CASSPPGQGSYEQYF.

The chain employs TRBV10-3 and TRBJ2-1, with 9 bases matching TRBD1. V shed 10 bases, J shed 2 bases, and the junction held 12 bases outside the gene matches. CDR1 ENHRY and CDR2 SYGVKD come from the germline V gene. This CDR3 is 16 amino acids long. The CDR3 reads CATQRTGEVTYNEQFF. CDR3 nucleotide sequence: TGTGCCACCCAACGGACAGGGGAGGTCACCTACAATGAGCAGTTCTTC.

V gene TRBV5-1 combines with J gene TRBJ1-1; TRBD1 matches at 8 bases. Trimming removed 2 bases from V and 6 bases from J; junction bases left unmatched: 9. Germline CDR1 reads SGHRS; CDR2 reads YFSETQ. The CDR3 runs to 15 residues. DNA of the CDR3: TGCGCCAGCAGCTTACCCGACAGGGGAGACCCTGAAGCTTTCTTT. It encodes CASSLPDRGDPEAFF. Using reference TRBV5-1 and TRBJ1-1 for the parts outside the CDR3, the full variable domain is KAGVTQTPRYLIKTRGQQVTLSCSPISGHRSVSWYQQTPGQGLQFLFEYFSETQRNKGNFPGRFSGRQFSNSRSEMNVSTLELGDSALYLCASSLPDRGDPEAFFGQGTRLTVV.

The V call is TRBV6-1, the J call TRBJ2-7; the D is unclear. The CDR3 extends over 16 amino acids. The germline V gene has CDR1 MNHNS and CDR2 SASEGT. Trimming pared 2 bases from V and 6 bases from J, leaving 20 bases between. The CDR3 bases are TGTGCCAGCAGTGAAAGGTTGACTTCGGAAGTCCTCGAGCAGTACTTC. Translated, it gives CASSERLTSEVLEQYF.

This chain connects TRBV27 to TRBJ2-2; the D is unclear. CDR3 length equals 14 residues. Germline lookup yields CDR1 MNHEY and CDR2 SMNVEV (reference sequence). V was trimmed by 4 bases and J by 4 bases, leaving 10 bases between them. CDR3 DNA: TGTGCCAGCAGTTCGAACCGGTTCACCGGGGAGCTGTTTTTT. It codes for CASSSNRFTGELFF.

The CDR3 sequence is CASSGASGETQYF. The CDR3 nucleotides are TGTGCCAGCAGCGGGGCTAGCGGGGAGACCCAGTACTTC. The chain employs TRBV9 and TRBJ2-5, with TRBD2 matching 8 bases. CDR1 is SGDLS and CDR2 is YYNGEE in the germline V gene. J lost 5 bases, V lost 3 bases, and 3 bases had no gene match. The CDR3 totals 13 residues.

This chain connects TRBV15 to TRBJ1-1; D might be TRBD1 (5 bases). V was pared by 1 base and J by 1 base, with 13 bases between. Germline V gene data show CDR1 as LNHNV and CDR2 as YYDKDF (reference sequence). The CDR3 consists of 16 residues. CDR3 amino acids: CATSRAASDKNTEAFF. The CDR3, as DNA: TGTGCCACCAGCAGAGCTGCGTCGGACAAGAACACTGAAGCTTTCTTT.

Only one count was recorded for this clone. V usage is TRBV6-5 and J usage is TRBJ2-7; 8 bases map to TRBD2. The CDR3 covers 15 residues. V shed 7 bases and J 2 bases; nucleotides not matched to a gene: 10. The V gene's germline CDR1 is MNHEY and CDR2 SVGAGI. The CDR3 DNA sequence: TGTGCCAGCACACTTGACGGTAGCGGGACCTACGAGCAGTACTTC. Protein sequence: CASTLDGSGTYEQYF.

The CDR3 coding sequence is TGTGCCAGCAGTTTAAGCGCGCTCGACGAGCAGTACTTC. This codes for CASSLSALDEQYF. The chain carries TRBV27 and TRBJ2-7; D is uncertain. CDR3 length: 13 residues. Looked up from germline, CDR1 is MNHEY and CDR2 is SMNVEV (reference sequence). Deletions cut 2 bases from V and 5 bases from J, with 10 bases between.

For the CDR3, the DNA is TGTGCCAGCAGTGATGTACCCCGGGAAGGCTACGAGCAGTACTTC. As protein: CASSDVPREGYEQYF. The chain uses TRBV6-1 and TRBJ2-7; a weak D match, TRBD2 (5 bases). V was trimmed by 3 bases and J by 3 bases, leaving 15 bases between them. Germline assignment: CDR1 MNHNS and CDR2 SASEGT. This CDR3 has 15 amino acids.

This chain uses TRBV11-2 with TRBJ2-7, with 9 nucleotides matching TRBD2. The trim removed 11 bases at V and 1 base at J, leaving 15 bases unmatched. The CDR3 runs 16 residues. The germline gives CDR1 SGHAT, CDR2 FQNNGV. The CDR3 loop is CASGTSRRGGSYEQYF. The CDR3 nucleotides are TGTGCCTCCGGGACTAGCAGACGTGGGGGTTCCTACGAGCAGTACTTC. Full variable domain (outside the CDR3, taken from reference TRBV11-2 and TRBJ2-7): EAGVAQSPRYKIIEKRQSVAFWCNPISGHATLYWYQQILGQGPKLLIQFQNNGVVDDSQLPKDRFSAERLKGVDSTLKIQPAKLEDSAVYLCASGTSRRGGSYEQYFGPGTRLTVT.

V is TRBV4-1 and J is TRBJ2-3; tentatively, D is TRBD2 (6 bases). Germline V gene lookup returns CDR1 MGHRA and CDR2 YSYEKL. The ends were cut back, 4 bases at V and 6 bases at J, with 14 bases in the middle. The CDR3 length is 14 residues. This CDR3 is CASSPVGTPDTQYF. CDR3 nucleotides: TGCGCCAGCAGCCCGGTCGGGACTCCGGATACGCAGTATTTT.

The rearrangement uses TRBV7-8 and TRBJ2-7, with 8 bases identical to TRBD2. Germline CDR1 reads SGHVS; CDR2 reads FQNEAQ. The length of the CDR3 is 18 residues. Unmatched junction bases numbered 11, after V lost 1 base and J lost 0 bases. For the CDR3, the DNA is TGTGCCAGCAGCTTAGTCTCGGGGGGGGCCAAATTCTCCTACGAGCAGTACTTC. Its translation: CASSLVSGGAKFSYEQYF.

This chain uses TRBV5-1 with TRBJ2-5; 9 nucleotides align to TRBD2. This CDR3 contains 14 residues. Per the germline V gene, CDR1 is SGHRS and CDR2 is YFSETQ. After removal of 6 bases from V and 5 bases from J, the junction contained 8 bases not matched to a gene. CDR3: CASKGGTSIETQYF. The CDR3, as DNA: TGCGCCAGCAAGGGCGGGACTAGCATTGAGACCCAGTACTTC.

The rearrangement links TRBV19 to TRBJ2-7, with 7 nucleotides matching TRBD1. After removal of 6 bases from V and 6 bases from J, the junction contained 5 bases not matched to a gene. Germline lookup yields CDR1 LNHDA and CDR2 SQIVND (reference sequence). The CDR3 spans 12 residues. The CDR3 DNA reads TGTGCCAGTAGCCGAGACAGGGTCGAGCAGTACTTC. Translated, it gives CASSRDRVEQYF.

The V and J genes are TRBV2 and TRBJ1-3; D is uncertain. CDR1 and CDR2 from the germline V gene are SNHLY and FYNNEI. CDR3 length: 15 amino acids. Deletions cut 0 bases from V and 2 bases from J, with 8 bases between. The CDR3 DNA follows: TGTGCCAGCAGTGAAGCGGCCGCTGCTGGAAACACCATATATTTT. Residues: CASSEAAAAGNTIYF. Variable domain in full (rest from reference TRBV2 and TRBJ1-3): EPEVTQTPSHQVTQMGQEVILRCVPISNHLYFYWYRQILGQKVEFLVSFYNNEISEKSEIFDDQFSVERPDGSNFTLKIRSTKLEDSAMYFCASSEAAAAGNTIYFGEGSWLTVV.

The chain links TRBV19 to TRBJ1-1, with D possibly TRBD1 on 6 matching bases. The CDR3 consists of 14 residues. The ends were cut back, 5 bases at V and 1 base at J, with 11 bases in the middle. Germline-derived CDR1 and CDR2 are LNHDA and SQIVND (reference sequence). CDR3 DNA: TGTGCCAGTAGTTGGCAGACAGGGAACACTGAAGCTTTCTTT. Translated, it gives CASSWQTGNTEAFF.